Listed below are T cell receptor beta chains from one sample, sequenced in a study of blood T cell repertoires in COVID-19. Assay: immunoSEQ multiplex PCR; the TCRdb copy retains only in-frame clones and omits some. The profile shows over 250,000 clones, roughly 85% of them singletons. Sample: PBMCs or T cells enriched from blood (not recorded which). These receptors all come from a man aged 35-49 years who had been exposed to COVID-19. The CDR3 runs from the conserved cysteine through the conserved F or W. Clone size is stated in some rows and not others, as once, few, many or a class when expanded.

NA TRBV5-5 CASSTWDNSEQFF
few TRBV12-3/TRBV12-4 CASSHINEQFF
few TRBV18 CASHGLAGNNEQFF
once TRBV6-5 CASSKQEGAGNTIYF
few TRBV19 CASSKERTGGITDTQYF
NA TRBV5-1 CASSLVGSVTMETQYF
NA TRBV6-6 CASSWTGAQETQYF
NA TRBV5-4 CASSEQGNTGELFF
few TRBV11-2 CASSSTYEQYF
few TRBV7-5 CARWDRGQPQHF
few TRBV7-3 CASSLEGAKGTEAFF
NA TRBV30 CAWSTGDSPLHF
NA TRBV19 CASSMVEGLNTQYF
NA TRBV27 CASSRGGSYNEQFF
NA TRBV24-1 CATGGRNSEPYGTQYF
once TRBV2 CASSEKGLPLWDEQFF
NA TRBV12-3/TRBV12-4 CASSDRGRAEAFF
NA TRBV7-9 CASSIGVETQYF
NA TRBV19 CASPLGRPRWEQYF
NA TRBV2 CASSSGLTYNEQFF
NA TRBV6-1 CASSEPQAGGLTEQFF
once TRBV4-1 CASSHRDTGGQPQHF
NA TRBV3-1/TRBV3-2 CASSQGSSGMMGEQYF
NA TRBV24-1 CATSGSGGYNEQFF
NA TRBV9 CASSVATVDEQFF
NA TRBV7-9 CASSSQTRDGYTF
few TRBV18 CASSPRSDTEAFF
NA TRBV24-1 CATSDFKTPEQFF
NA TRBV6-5 CASSYMGLGSDTQYF
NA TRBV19 CASRRTSGRQGDTQYF
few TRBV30 CAWGPGQRAYEQYF
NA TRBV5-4 CASSPRQGLSFEQYF
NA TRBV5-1 CASSAPETSPTDTQYF
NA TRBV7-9 CASSAQGAEQFF
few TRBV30 CAWSRPQGPEQYF
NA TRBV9 CASSVGQGNYGYTF
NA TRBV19 CASSINLGVYQPQHF
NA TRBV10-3 CAISTGTGTYEQYF
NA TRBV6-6 CASSYNLAAQETQYF
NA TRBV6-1 CASSEAVGQPQHF
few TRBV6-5 CADRVLNTIYF
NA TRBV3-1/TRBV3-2 CASNPRAQETQYF
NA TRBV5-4 CASGPGRDNSPLHF
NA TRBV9 CASSPGILAYEQFF
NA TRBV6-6 CASSHIRGNEQFF
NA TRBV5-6 CASSLSYGANVLTF
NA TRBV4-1 CASGYSSYNEQFF
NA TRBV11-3 CASSPGGAGGSPLHF
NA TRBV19 CASSITGTSRFLFF
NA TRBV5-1 CASSFTGGGYTF
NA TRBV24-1 CATSGGGNQPQHF